The sequence of this T cell receptor beta chain was determined in a study of T cell repertoires in cytomegalovirus infection. A few counts support this clonotype. Its antigen remains unidentified. Looked up from germline, CDR1 is SGHVS and CDR2 is FQNEAQ. This CDR3 contains 17 residues. V was clipped by 4 bases and J by 7 bases; unmatched bases: 18. One entry per CDR3 protein, called by TCRdb with MiXCR from the reads. Here the sample spans about 500,000 distinct CDR3 sequences, 33% being singletons. Sequencing used cultured PBMCs, obtained from culture after CMV antigen stimulation. The rearrangement joins TRBV7-8 to TRBJ1-2; 7 bases are shared with TRBD1. The receptor comes from a human donor in good health (CMV status not recorded). Some clones in this sample may be carry-over from other donors' samples. The CDR3: CASSYYQTPGQSAGYTF. The CDR3 bases are TGTGCCAGCAGCTACTACCAGACACCGGGACAGTCGGCTGGCTACACCTTC.